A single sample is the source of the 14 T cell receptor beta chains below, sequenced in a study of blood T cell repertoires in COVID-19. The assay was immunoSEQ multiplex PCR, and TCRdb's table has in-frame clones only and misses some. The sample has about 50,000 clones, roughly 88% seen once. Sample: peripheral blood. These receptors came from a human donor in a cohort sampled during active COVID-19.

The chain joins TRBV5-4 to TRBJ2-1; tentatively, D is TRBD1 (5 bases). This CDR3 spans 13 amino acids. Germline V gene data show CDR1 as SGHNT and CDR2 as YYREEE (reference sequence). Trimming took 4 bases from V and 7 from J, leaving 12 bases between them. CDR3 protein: CASSPRVGNEQFF. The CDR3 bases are TGTGCCAGCAGCCCCAGGGTTGGAAATGAGCAGTTCTTC.

CDR3 sequence: CASSGGGPYTEAFF. The DNA of the CDR3 is TGTGCCAGCAGTGGGGGGGGCCCTTACACTGAAGCTTTCTTT. The chain carries TRBV6-4 and TRBJ1-1, with TRBD1 as a possible D gene (6 bases). Germline values: CDR1 MRHNA, CDR2 SNTAGT. V lost 4 bases and J lost 3, with 12 bases in between. CDR3 size: 14 residues.

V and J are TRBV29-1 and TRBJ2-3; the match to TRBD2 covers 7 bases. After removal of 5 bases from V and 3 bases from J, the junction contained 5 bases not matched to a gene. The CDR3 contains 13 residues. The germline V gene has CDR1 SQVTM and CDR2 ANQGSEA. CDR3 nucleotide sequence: TGCAGCGTTAACTCCGGGGGGACAGATACGCAGTATTTT. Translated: CSVNSGGTDTQYF.

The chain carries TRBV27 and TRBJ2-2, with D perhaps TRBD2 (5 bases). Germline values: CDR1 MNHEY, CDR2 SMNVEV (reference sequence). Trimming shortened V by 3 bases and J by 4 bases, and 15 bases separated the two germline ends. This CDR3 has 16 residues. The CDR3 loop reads CASSFWGNGLTGELFF. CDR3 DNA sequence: TGTGCCAGCAGTTTTTGGGGAAACGGACTCACCGGGGAGCTGTTTTTT.

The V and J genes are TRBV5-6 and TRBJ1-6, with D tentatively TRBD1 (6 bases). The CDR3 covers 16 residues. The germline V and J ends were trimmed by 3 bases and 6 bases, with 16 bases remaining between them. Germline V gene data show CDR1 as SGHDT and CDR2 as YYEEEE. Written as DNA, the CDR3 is TGTGCCAGCAGCTCTGGTTTTAACAGGGTTAATTCACCCCTCCACTTT. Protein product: CASSSGFNRVNSPLHF.

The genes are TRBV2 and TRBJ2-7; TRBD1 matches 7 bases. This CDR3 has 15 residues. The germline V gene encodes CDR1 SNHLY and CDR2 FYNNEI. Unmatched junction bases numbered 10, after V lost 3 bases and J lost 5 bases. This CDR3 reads CASSESLGDSDEQYF. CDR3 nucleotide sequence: TGTGCCAGCAGTGAGTCTTTAGGGGACAGTGACGAGCAGTACTTC. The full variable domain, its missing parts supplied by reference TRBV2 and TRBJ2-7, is EPEVTQTPSHQVTQMGQEVILRCVPISNHLYFYWYRQILGQKVEFLVSFYNNEISEKSEIFDDQFSVERPDGSNFTLKIRSTKLEDSAMYFCASSESLGDSDEQYFGPGTRLTVT.

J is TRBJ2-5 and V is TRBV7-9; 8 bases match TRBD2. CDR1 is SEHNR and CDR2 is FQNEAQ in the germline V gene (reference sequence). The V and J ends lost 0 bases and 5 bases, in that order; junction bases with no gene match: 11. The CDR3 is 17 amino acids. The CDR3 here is CASSLAQTSALGETQYF. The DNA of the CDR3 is TGTGCCAGCAGCTTAGCTCAGACTAGCGCTTTGGGGGAGACCCAGTACTTC.

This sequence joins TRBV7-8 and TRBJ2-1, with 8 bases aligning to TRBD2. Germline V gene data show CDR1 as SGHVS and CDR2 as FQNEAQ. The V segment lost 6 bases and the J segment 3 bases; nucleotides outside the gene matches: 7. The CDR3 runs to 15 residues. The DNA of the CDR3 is TGTGCCAGCAGGGCACGGGGGGGCATCTACAATGAGCAGTTCTTC. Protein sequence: CASRARGGIYNEQFF.

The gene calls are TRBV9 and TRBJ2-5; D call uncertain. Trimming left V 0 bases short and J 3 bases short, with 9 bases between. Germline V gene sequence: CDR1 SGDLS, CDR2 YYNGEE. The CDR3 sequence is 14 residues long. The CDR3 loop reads CASSVGSREETQYF. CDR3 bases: TGTGCCAGCAGCGTAGGGAGCAGAGAAGAGACCCAGTACTTC.

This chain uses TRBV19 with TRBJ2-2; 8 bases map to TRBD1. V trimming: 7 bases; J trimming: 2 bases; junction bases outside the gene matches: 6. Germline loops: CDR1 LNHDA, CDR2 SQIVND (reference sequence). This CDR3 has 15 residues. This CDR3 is CASTPGQANTGELFF. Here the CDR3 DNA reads TGTGCCAGTACCCCGGGACAGGCAAACACCGGGGAGCTGTTTTTT.

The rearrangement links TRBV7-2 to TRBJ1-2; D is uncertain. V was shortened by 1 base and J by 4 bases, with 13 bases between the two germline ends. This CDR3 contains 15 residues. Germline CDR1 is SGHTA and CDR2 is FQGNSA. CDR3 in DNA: TGTGCCAGCAGCTTAGGTACAGAGTACCTCTATGGCTACACCTTC. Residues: CASSLGTEYLYGYTF.

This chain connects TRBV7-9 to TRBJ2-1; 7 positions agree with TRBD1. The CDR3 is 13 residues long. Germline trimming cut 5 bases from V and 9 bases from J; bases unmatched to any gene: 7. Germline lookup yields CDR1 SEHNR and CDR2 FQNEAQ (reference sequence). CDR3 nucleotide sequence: TGTGCCAGCAGCGACCGCCGGGACAGTGAGCAGTTCTTC. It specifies CASSDRRDSEQFF.

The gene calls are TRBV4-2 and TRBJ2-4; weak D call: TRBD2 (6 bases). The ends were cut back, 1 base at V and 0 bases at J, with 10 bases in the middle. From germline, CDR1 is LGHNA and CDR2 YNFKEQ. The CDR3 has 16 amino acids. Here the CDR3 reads CASSQGRDQAKNIQYF. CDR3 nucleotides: TGTGCCAGCAGCCAAGGGCGGGACCAAGCCAAAAACATTCAGTACTTC.

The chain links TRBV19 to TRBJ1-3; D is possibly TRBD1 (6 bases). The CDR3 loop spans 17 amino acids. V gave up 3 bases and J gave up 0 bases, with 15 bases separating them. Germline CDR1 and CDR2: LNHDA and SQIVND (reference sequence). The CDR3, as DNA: TGTGCCAGTAGTATTCGTAGGGGGAAGTACTCTGGAAACACCATATATTTT. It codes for CASSIRRGKYSGNTIYF.